What follows is one TCR beta chain and its context. The antigen remains undetermined. The V gene lost 6 bases and the J gene lost 4 bases, with 18 bases spanning the gap. Germline CDR1 is SQVTM and CDR2 is ANQGSEA. CDR3 length equals 14 residues. This entry belongs to a study of T cell clonotyping in hematopoietic cell transplantation. About the study: Cytoreduction preceded collection of pretransplant recipient samples.

General study results and limits: Few recipient clonotypes overlapped donors; over 97% were de novo at given depth.

Data came from immunoSEQ multiplex PCR; TCRdb stores just in-frame clones and leaves some out. The repertoire includes around 5,900 clones, 80% of them detected once, and roughly 15% sits in the top ten. The time point: recipient sample about 28 days before transplant, after cytoreduction. The sample consisted of peripheral blood mononuclear cells, taken before stem cell transplant. The receptor was isolated from a woman aged 45-65 years with acute myeloid leukemia. Some clones in this sample may be carry-over from other donors' samples. This sequence joins TRBV29-1 and TRBJ1-2, with unresolved D. CDR3 amino acids: CSVIVGEASYGYTF. CDR3 DNA sequence: TGCAGCGTAATTGTAGGAGAAGCTTCCTATGGCTACACCTTC. The full variable domain, with the rest looked up from reference TRBV29-1 and TRBJ1-2, is SAVISQKPSRDICQRGTSLTIQCQVDSQVTMMFWYRQQPGQSLTLIATANQGSEATYESGFVIDKFPISRPNLTFSTLTVSNMSPEDSSIYLCSVIVGEASYGYTFGSGTRLTVV.